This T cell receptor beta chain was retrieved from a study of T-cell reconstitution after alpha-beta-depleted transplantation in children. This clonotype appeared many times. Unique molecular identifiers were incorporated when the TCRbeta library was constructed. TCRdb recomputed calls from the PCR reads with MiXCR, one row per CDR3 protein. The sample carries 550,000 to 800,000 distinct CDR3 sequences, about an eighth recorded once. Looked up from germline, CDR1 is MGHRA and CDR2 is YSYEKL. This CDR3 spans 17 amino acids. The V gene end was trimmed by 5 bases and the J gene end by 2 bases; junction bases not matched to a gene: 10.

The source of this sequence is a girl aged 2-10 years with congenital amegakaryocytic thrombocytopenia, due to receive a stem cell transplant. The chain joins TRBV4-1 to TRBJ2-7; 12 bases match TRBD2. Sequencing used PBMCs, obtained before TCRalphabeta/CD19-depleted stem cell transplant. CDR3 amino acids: CASSVQLAGGNTYEQYF. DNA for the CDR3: TGCGCCAGCAGCGTTCAACTAGCGGGAGGCAATACCTACGAGCAGTACTTC.